The entry that follows covers one T cell receptor (beta chain) sequence. The CDR3 loop spans 14 amino acids. Germline CDR1 reads MNHEY; CDR2 reads SMNVEV (reference sequence). The V gene lost 4 bases and the J gene lost 1 base, with 5 bases spanning the gap. These data belong to a study of cytomegalovirus exposure and HLA in healthy donors. Researchers ran the PCR with 60 Vbeta and 13 Jbeta primers. Method: immunoSEQ multiplex PCR; TCRdb's copy keeps in-frame clones and lacks some. The data hold 200,000 or so clones, with about 89% observed a single time. Specimen: PBMCs. The sequence was collected from a man aged 25 to 45 in good health and CMV-seronegative. The gene calls are TRBV27 and TRBJ2-6, with D unclear. The CDR3 is CASSSLSGANVLTF. The DNA for the CDR3 is TGTGCCAGCAGTTCTCTATCTGGGGCCAACGTCCTGACTTTC.